This T cell receptor (beta chain) comes out of a study of blood T cell repertoires in COVID-19 (dated by TCRdb to 2018 to 2020). About the full investigation: Collaborator samples came from the United States, Italy and Spain and covered acute and convalescent phases of COVID-19. The material from the prospective study consisted of cDNA or gDNA derived from T cells, B-cell-depleted T cells, or PBMCs. Deeply sampled blood TCRbeta repertoires from subjects exposed to, actively infected with, or recovered from COVID-19 were included in the dataset. The repertoires were released in a freely available public database intended as a resource for research on the immune response to SARS-CoV-2. Samples were obtained from the ongoing ImmuneRACE study (first 160 participants) and from about 1,300 subjects provided by 6 global collaborators. A de-identified subject ID, COVID-19 status, age in years and sex were almost always included in the sample metadata. Where available, HLA class I and class II types were taken from metadata supplied by the sample provider and were not determined by assay-based typing.

TCRbeta CDR3 regions were amplified from genomic DNA by means of the immunoSEQ Assay, a bias-controlled multiplex PCR. As for the original processing: The number of nucleated cells in each sample was estimated from the amplification of reference gene primers within the assay. Sequence reads were collapsed and filtered to measure the absolute abundance of every unique TCRbeta CDR3 rearrangement. For each sample, productive Simpson clonality was calculated by taking the square root of Simpson's diversity index across productive rearrangements. The immuneACCESS repertoire file appears here via TCRdb, limited to in-frame rearrangements. These files lack a portion of the clones; in checked studies, under half of the deficit traces to unresolved V genes, and the cause of the others is not known. V and J calls plus clone size are reproduced from that table; the DNA served to infer D and trimming. This sample gives approximately 240,000 clones in total; about 85% of them show up just once. Approximately 12% of the sample rests with the top ten.

Samples from volunteer blood donors who had recovered from COVID-19 were contributed by a second Seattle source. Whole blood was collected in K2EDTA tubes by collaborating institutions according to the institutions' own protocols. Collaborator samples were shipped for TCRbeta analysis as frozen whole blood, isolated PBMCs, or DNA extracted from either sample type. Trimming takes 0 bases off V and 3 bases off J; junction bases not matched to a gene: 6. Via the germline V gene, CDR1 is MGHRA and CDR2 YSYEKL. Counted from cysteine to phenylalanine, this CDR3 has 17 amino acids. This entry keeps only the CDR3 DNA: 51 bases, framed from base 1. Details on this clone: It has no known antigen specificity. Base quality data are lacking; no much larger clone is found one base away.

Findings and caveats that apply to the study as a whole: How much clinical and demographic metadata was included differed by source and by participant, and the metadata was provided uncurated.

The sequence was obtained from a woman between 18 and 30 years old who had recovered from COVID-19. The chain is encoded by TRBV4-1 joined to TRBJ2-2, and 8 junctional nucleotides match TRBD2. The sequenced sample was peripheral blood. The CDR3 amino acid sequence is: CASSQEERGFYTGELFF. The DNA reads TGCGCCAGCAGCCAAGAAGAGCGGGGGTTTTACACCGGGGAGCTGTTTTTT.